This record covers a single T cell receptor (beta chain). The CDR3 covers 15 residues. Germline lookup yields CDR1 SGHVS and CDR2 FQNEAQ. J gave up 4 bases and V 1 base, and 2 bases lay outside the gene matches. The data are from a study of cytomegalovirus exposure and HLA in healthy donors. PCR amplification relied on 60 Vbeta primers (plus 13 Jbeta primers). Only in-frame clones appear in the TCRdb table, and some are missing; sequencing was by immunoSEQ multiplex PCR. This sample has 200,000 or so clones, with about 83% found just once. The chain is built from TRBV7-8 and TRBJ2-5, with TRBD1 matching 11 bases. The TCR comes from a woman in her twenties or thirties in good health and CMV-seropositive. The sequencing sample was made of PBMCs. The CDR3 loop reads CASSLGGQGGETQYF. The CDR3 nucleotides read TGTGCCAGCAGCTTAGGGGGACAGGGGGGAGAGACCCAGTACTTC. Full variable domain (rest looked up from reference TRBV7-8 and TRBJ2-5): GAGVSQSPRYKVAKRGQDVALRCDPISGHVSLFWYQQALGQGPEFLTYFQNEAQLDKSGLPSDRFFAERPEGSVSTLKIQRTQQEDSAVYLCASSLGGQGGETQYFGPGTRLLVL.